This T cell receptor (beta chain) was sequenced in a study of shared clonotypes between healthy human individuals. Findings and limits, study-wide: It was the few donors that limited the genetic and exposure-history diversity represented.

V lost 2 bases and J 0 bases, leaving 8 bases between the germline ends. Germline V gives CDR1 LNHDA, CDR2 SQIVND (reference sequence). This CDR3 has 15 amino acids. Assay: immunoSEQ multiplex PCR; the TCRdb copy retains only in-frame clones and omits some. This repertoire shows 2 million to 2.5 million clones, more than 80% found once; its top ten account for roughly 0.36%. To note about this clone: Its target is unknown. The sample contains more than one DNA sequence encoding this CDR3.

The J gene is TRBJ2-1, the V gene TRBV19; TRBD1 is a possible D gene (6 bases). Sequencing used naive CD4+ T cells from PBMCs. The sample's subset: CD45RA+ positively selected. The source of this sequence is a young man in good health. Some clones in this sample may be carry-over from other donors' samples. CDR3 amino acids: CASSISRGSYNEQFF. The CDR3 region has the DNA TGTGCCAGTAGTATATCCAGGGGCTCCTACAATGAGCAGTTCTTC.